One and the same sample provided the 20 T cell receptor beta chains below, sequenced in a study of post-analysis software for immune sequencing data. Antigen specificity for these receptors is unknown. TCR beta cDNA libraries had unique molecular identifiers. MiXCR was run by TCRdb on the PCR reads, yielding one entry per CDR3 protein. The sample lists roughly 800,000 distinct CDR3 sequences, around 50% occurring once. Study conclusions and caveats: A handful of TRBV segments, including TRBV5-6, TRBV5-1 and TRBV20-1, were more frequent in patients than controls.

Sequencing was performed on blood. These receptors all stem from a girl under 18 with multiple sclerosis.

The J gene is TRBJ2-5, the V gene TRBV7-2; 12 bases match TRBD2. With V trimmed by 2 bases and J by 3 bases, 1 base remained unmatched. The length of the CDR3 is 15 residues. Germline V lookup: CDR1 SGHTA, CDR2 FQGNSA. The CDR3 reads CASSLRTSGEETQYF. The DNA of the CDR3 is TGTGCCAGCAGCTTACGGACTAGCGGGGAAGAGACCCAGTACTTC.

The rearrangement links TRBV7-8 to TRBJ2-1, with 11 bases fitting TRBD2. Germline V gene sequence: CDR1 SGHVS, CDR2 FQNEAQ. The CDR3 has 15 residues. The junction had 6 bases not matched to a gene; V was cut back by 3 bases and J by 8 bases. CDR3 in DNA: TGTGCCAGCAGCTTCATAGCGGGAGGGCGCGATGAGCAGTTCTTC. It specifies CASSFIAGGRDEQFF.

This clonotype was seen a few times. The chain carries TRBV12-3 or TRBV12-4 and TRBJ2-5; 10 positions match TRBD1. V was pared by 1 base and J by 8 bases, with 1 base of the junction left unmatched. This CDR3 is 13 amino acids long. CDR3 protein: CASSLGDRGTQYF. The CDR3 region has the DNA TGTGCCAGCAGTTTAGGGGACAGGGGAACCCAGTACTTC.

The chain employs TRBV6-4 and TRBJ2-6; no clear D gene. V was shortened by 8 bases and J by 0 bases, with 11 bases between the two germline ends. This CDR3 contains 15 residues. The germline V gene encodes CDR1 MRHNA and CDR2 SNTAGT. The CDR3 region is CASAQQSSGANVLTF. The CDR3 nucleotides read TGTGCCAGCGCTCAACAGTCCTCTGGGGCCAACGTCCTGACTTTC.

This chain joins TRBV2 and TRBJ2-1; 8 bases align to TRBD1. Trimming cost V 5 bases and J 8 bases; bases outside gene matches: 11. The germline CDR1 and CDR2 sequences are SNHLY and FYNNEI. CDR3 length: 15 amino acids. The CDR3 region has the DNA TGTGCCAGCAGTCCCCTCCGACAGGGGTCCGATGAGCAGTTCTTC. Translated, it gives CASSPLRQGSDEQFF.

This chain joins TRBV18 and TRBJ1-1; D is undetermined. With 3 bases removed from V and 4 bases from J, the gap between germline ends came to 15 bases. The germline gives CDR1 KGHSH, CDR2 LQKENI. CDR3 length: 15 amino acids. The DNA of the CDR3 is TGTGCCAGCTCACCGCCTGAGGGAGAGGGCACTGAAGCTTTCTTT. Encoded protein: CASSPPEGEGTEAFF.

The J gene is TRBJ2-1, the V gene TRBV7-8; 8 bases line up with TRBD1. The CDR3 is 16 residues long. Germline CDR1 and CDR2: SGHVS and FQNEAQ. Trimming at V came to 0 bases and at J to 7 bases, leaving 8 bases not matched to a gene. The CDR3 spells CASSLAVAGGGNEQFF. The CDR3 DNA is TGTGCCAGCAGCTTAGCGGTGGCAGGGGGCGGGAATGAGCAGTTCTTC.

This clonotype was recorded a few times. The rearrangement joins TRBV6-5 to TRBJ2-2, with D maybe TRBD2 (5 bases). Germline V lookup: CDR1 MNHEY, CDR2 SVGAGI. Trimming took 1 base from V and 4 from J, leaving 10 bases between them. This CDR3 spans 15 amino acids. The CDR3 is CASSYLSGTTGELFF. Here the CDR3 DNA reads TGTGCCAGCAGTTACTTGAGCGGAACCACCGGGGAGCTGTTTTTT.

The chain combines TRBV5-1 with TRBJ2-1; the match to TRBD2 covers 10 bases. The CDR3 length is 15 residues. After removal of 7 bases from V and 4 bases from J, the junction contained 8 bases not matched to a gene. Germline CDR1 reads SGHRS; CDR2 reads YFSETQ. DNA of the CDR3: TGCGCCAGCTGGGGGCTAGCGGGGGCTTACAATGAGCAGTTCTTC. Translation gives CASWGLAGAYNEQFF.

The CDR3 region has the DNA TGTGCCAGCAGCGCCCCTGACAGGACCCCTCGCGACGAGCAGTACTTC. It is translated as CASSAPDRTPRDEQYF. The gene calls are TRBV9 and TRBJ2-5; possible D gene TRBD1, 6 bases. Matching the DNA end better, TRBJ2-7 makes the J call doubtful. The CDR3 is 16 amino acids. The germline V gene has CDR1 SGDLS and CDR2 YYNGEE.

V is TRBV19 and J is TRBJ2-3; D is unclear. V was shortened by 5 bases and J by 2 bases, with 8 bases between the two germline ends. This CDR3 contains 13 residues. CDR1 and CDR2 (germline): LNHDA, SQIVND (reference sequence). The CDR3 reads CASSGMFTDTQYF. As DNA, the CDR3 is TGTGCCAGTAGTGGGATGTTCACAGATACGCAGTATTTT.

The CDR3 here is CASSHAGTQDYGYTF. DNA for the CDR3: TGTGCCAGCAGCCACGCCGGGACGCAGGACTATGGCTACACCTTC. This sequence joins TRBV3-1 and TRBJ1-2; possible D gene TRBD1, 5 bases. The CDR3 runs to 15 residues. Germline lookup yields CDR1 LGHDT and CDR2 YNNKEL (reference sequence). Trimming pared 3 bases from V and 3 bases from J, leaving 14 bases between. The complete variable domain, with remaining parts taken from reference TRBV3-1 and TRBJ1-2, reads DTAVSQTPKYLVTQMGNDKSIKCEQNLGHDTMYWYKQDSKKFLKIMFSYNNKELIINETVPNRFSPKSPDKAHLNLHINSLELGDSAVYFCASSHAGTQDYGYTFGSGTRLTVV.

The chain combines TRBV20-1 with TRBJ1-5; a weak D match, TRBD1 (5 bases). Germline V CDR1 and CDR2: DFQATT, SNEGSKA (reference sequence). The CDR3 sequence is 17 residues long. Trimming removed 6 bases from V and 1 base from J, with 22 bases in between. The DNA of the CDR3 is TGCAGTGCCCTGGTTGGTTCAGGGATGAGAAGCAATCAGCCCCAGCATTTT. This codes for CSALVGSGMRSNQPQHF.

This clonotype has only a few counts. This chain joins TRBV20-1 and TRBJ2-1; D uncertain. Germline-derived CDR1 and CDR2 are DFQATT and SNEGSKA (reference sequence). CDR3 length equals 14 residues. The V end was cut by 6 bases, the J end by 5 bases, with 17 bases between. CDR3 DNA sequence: TGCAGTGCCCGGGTGTCTCGCCCAAACAATGAGCAGTTCTTC. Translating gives CSARVSRPNNEQFF.

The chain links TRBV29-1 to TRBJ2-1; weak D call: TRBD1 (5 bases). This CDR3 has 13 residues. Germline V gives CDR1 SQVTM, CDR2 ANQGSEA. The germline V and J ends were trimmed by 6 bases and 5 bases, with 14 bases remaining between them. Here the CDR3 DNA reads TGCAGCGTGGACCACAGGCGGAACAATGAGCAGTTCTTC. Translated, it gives CSVDHRRNNEQFF.

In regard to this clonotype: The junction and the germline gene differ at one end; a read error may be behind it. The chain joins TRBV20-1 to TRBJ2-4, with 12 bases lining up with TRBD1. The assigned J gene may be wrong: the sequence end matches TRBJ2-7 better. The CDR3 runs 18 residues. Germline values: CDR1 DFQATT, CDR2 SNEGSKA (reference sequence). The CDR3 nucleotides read TGCAGTGCTGGAGACCGGGACAGGGGGCATCTTAGCCCCTACGAGCAGTACTTC. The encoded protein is CSAGDRDRGHLSPYEQYF.

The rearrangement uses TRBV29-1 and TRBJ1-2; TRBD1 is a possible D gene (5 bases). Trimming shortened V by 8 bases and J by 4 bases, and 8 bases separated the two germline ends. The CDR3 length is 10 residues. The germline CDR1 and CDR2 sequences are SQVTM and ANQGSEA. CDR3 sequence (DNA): TGCAGCAGTGACAGCTATGGCTACACCTTC. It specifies CSSDSYGYTF.

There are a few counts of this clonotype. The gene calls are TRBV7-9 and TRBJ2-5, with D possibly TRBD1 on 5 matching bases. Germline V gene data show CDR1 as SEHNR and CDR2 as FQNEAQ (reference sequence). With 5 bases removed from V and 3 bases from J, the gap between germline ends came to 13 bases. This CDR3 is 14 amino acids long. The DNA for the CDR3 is TGTGCCAGCAGCGTTAGGGGTGGGGAAGAGACCCAGTACTTC. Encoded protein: CASSVRGGEETQYF.

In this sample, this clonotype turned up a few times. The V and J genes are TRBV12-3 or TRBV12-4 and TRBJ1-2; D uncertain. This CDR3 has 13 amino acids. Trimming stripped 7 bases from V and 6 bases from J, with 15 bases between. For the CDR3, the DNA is TGTGCCAGCAACCATCAGGAGGCGGATGGCTACACCTTC. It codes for CASNHQEADGYTF.

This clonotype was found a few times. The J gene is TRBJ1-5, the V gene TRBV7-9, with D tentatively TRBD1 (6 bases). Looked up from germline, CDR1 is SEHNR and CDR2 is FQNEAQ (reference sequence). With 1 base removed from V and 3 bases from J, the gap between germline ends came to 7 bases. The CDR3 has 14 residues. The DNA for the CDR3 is TGTGCCAGCAGCTTAGGGGGGCCCAATCAGCCCCAGCATTTT. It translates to CASSLGGPNQPQHF.